This entry features one T cell receptor (beta chain) sequence. Its antigen is undetermined. The data originate from a study of PD-1 blockade in classical Hodgkin lymphoma. On the study more broadly: It was nivolumab at 3 mg/kg, given intravenously every 2 weeks, that patients received.

The assay was immunoSEQ multiplex PCR, and TCRdb's table has in-frame clones only and misses some. There are 20,000 or so clones in the sample; 84% occur only once, and 6% to 6.5% lies in the top ten. Germline V lookup: CDR1 SNHLY, CDR2 FYNNEI. V was trimmed by 3 bases and J by 9 bases, leaving 15 bases between them. The CDR3 contains 14 residues. Time point indicated: cycle 4 day 1 (C4D1), after more than five weeks of nivolumab. All patients experienced relapse after autologous stem cell transplantation, and brentuximab vedotin exposure was variable. Whole-study findings and limits: Significantly greater TCR diversity emerged by C4D1 in CD4+ cells but not CD8+ cells. Patients who initiated nivolumab within 1 year of ASCT were excluded. The study reported lower baseline TCR diversity in newly diagnosed patients than in healthy donors.

Specimen: peripheral blood mononuclear cells (PBMCs), collected before the fourth cycle of nivolumab. The chain is built from TRBV2 and TRBJ2-1, with D perhaps matching TRBD2 (6 bases). This sequence originates from a human donor with classical Hodgkin lymphoma. As DNA, the CDR3 is TGTGCCAGCAGTGATAGGCTAGCGTCGGGTGAGCAGTTCTTC. Translation: CASSDRLASGEQFF.